Sequencing of this T cell receptor (beta chain) was carried out in a study of blood T cell repertoires in COVID-19. This table comes from immunoSEQ multiplex PCR, and its TCRdb copy is limited to in-frame clones, with some not included. The profile covers about 310,000 clones, with 85% to 90% appearing a single time and under 1.1% taken by the ten largest. Source material: peripheral blood. This receptor was identified in a middle-aged woman with COVID-19, enrolled during active disease.

This chain's CDR3 is CASSESPRAEQYF. CDR3 nucleotide sequence: TGTGCCAGCAGTGAATCCCCCAGGGCCGAGCAGTACTTC. J is TRBJ2-7 and V is TRBV25-1; weak D call: TRBD1 (5 bases). From germline, CDR1 is MGHDK and CDR2 SYGVNS. The CDR3 contains 13 residues. V was cut by 1 base and J by 6 bases, with 10 bases left in between.